This paragraph covers one T cell receptor beta chain sequence. Its specificity is not known. TCR alpha and TCR beta cDNA libraries with sample barcodes and UMIs came from 5'RACE using constant-segment primers. TCRdb reanalysed the 5' RACE reads using MiXCR and keeps one entry per CDR3 protein. The profile shows 200,000 to 250,000 distinct CDR3 sequences, 9.4% of them singletons. These data originate in a study of T-cell memory formation after mild COVID-19. Points from the study as a whole: The main location of contracting CD4+ clones was CM and EM, and that of contracting CD8+ clones was EMRA.

The germline gives CDR1 MNHEY, CDR2 SVGEGT. The CDR3 has 16 residues. V shed 6 bases, J shed 8 bases, and the junction held 15 bases outside the gene matches. The gene calls are TRBV6-2 or TRBV6-3 and TRBJ2-1; 8 nucleotides agree with TRBD1. Sample: PBMCs or a T cell subset sorted from them (not recorded which). This sequence originates from a young man who had mild COVID-19 (a few samples of this study predate the infection). Cell type and time point are not known. The CDR3 DNA follows: TGTGCCAGCAGACCCGCCGGGACAGGAACGAACCATGAGCAGTTCTTC. Its translation: CASRPAGTGTNHEQFF.